Below, 10 T cell receptor beta chains from the same sample are listed, as sequenced in a study of OX40 agonist ivuxolimab in advanced cancers. The protocol was immunoSEQ multiplex PCR, while the TCRdb copy is restricted to in-frame clones and leaves out a portion. This table has more than 60,000 clones, 65% to 85% appearing once. Sequences were derived from CD4+ or CD8+ T cells sorted from blood, sampled in a trial of the OX40 agonist ivuxolimab. These receptors all stem from an adult with an advanced solid tumor such as melanoma, head and neck, liver or kidney cancer.

The chain is built from TRBV18 and TRBJ1-2; D is undetermined. V lost 4 bases and J 8 bases, leaving 14 bases between the germline ends. The CDR3 is 13 residues long. Germline CDR1 reads KGHSH; CDR2 reads LQKENI. CDR3 bases: TGTGCCAGCTCACGGGCGACGGCCGAGGGCTACACCTTC. This translates into CASSRATAEGYTF.

The chain combines TRBV5-5 with TRBJ2-3, with 9 bases aligning to TRBD1. Germline lookup yields CDR1 SGHKS and CDR2 YYEKEE (reference sequence). V shed 4 bases and J 4 bases; nucleotides not matched to a gene: 10. The CDR3 sequence is 16 residues long. This CDR3 is CASSRPRQGVPDTQYF. Written as DNA, the CDR3 is TGTGCCAGCAGCCGTCCCCGACAGGGGGTGCCAGATACGCAGTATTTT.

V is TRBV5-4 and J is TRBJ2-3, with D perhaps TRBD2 (6 bases). The CDR3 sequence is 12 residues long. Germline loops: CDR1 SGHNT, CDR2 YYREEE (reference sequence). V was pared by 0 bases and J by 8 bases, with 7 bases between. The CDR3 protein is CASSLAGSTQYF. The CDR3 nucleotides read TGTGCCAGCAGCTTGGCCGGGAGTACGCAGTATTTT. Variable domain in full (rest from reference TRBV5-4 and TRBJ2-3): ETGVTQSPTHLIKTRGQQVTLRCSSQSGHNTVSWYQQALGQGPQFIFQYYREEENGRGNFPPRFSGLQFPNYSSELNVNALELDDSALYLCASSLAGSTQYFGPGTRLTVL.

V and J are TRBV5-5 and TRBJ2-1; 8 bases line up with TRBD1. After removal of 4 bases from V and 10 bases from J, the junction contained 7 bases not matched to a gene. The CDR3 loop spans 13 amino acids. Per germline, CDR1 SGHKS and CDR2 YYEKEE (reference sequence). CDR3 nucleotides: TGTGCCAGCAGCCGACCCGGACAGGGAGAGCAGTTCTTC. It encodes CASSRPGQGEQFF.

The rearrangement joins TRBV6-1 to TRBJ2-5, with D possibly called TRBD1 or TRBD2 (5 bases each). V shed 10 bases and J shed 13 bases, with 22 bases lying between them. This CDR3 is 12 amino acids long. CDR1 is MNHNS, CDR2 SASEGT, per germline. CDR3 nucleotides: TGTGCCACCTCCGGGGCCACTACCCTCTCGTACTTC. Translation: CATSGATTLSYF.

The V and J genes are TRBV6-6 and TRBJ2-7, with 10 nucleotides matching TRBD1. After removal of 5 bases from V and 2 bases from J, the junction contained 9 bases not matched to a gene. There are 16 residues in the CDR3. Looked up from germline, CDR1 is MNHNY and CDR2 is SVGAGI (reference sequence). This CDR3 reads CASSHLGTGETYEQYF. CDR3 bases: TGTGCCAGCAGTCACTTGGGGACAGGGGAAACCTACGAGCAGTACTTC.

This clone has more than one count but fewer than ten. Additional DNA sequences in this sample encode the identical CDR3. The chain has TRBV15 and TRBJ2-7; D is perhaps TRBD1 (5 bases). The CDR3 is 14 residues long. Germline lookup yields CDR1 LNHNV and CDR2 YYDKDF (reference sequence). V lost 1 base to trimming and J lost 0 bases, with 7 bases between them. CDR3 sequence (DNA): TGTGCCACCAGCAGAGGGGGCAGCTCCTACGAGCAGTACTTC. It encodes CATSRGGSSYEQYF. The full variable domain, with the rest looked up from reference TRBV15 and TRBJ2-7, is DAMVIQNPRYQVTQFGKPVTLSCSQTLNHNVMYWYQQKSSQAPKLLFHYYDKDFNNEADTPDNFQSRRPNTSFCFLDIRSPGLGDTAMYLCATSRGGSSYEQYFGPGTRLTVT.

This chain connects TRBV11-3 to TRBJ2-4, with no clear D. The germline gives CDR1 SGHNT, CDR2 YENEEA. Trimming took 0 bases from V and 9 from J, leaving 12 bases between them. The CDR3 totals 14 residues. CDR3 bases: TGTGCCAGCAGCTTAGATTCCCGGGCTACCATTCAGTACTTC. This sequence encodes CASSLDSRATIQYF.

The chain employs TRBV7-8 and TRBJ1-2; D is unresolved. The V gene's germline CDR1 is SGHVS and CDR2 FQNEAQ. The V end was cut by 5 bases, the J end by 0 bases, with 16 bases between. This CDR3 has 16 residues. The CDR3 here is CASSRRFDPTNYGYTF. The CDR3 DNA follows: TGTGCCAGCAGCCGCCGCTTCGATCCCACTAACTATGGCTACACCTTC.

The J gene is TRBJ2-5, the V gene TRBV6-5; TRBD1 agrees at 9 bases. The ends lost 6 bases at V and 4 bases at J; junction bases unmatched: 9. The CDR3 extends over 15 amino acids. Germline CDR1 reads MNHEY; CDR2 reads SVGAGI. The CDR3 DNA reads as TGTGCCAGCAGCAACGCGGGACAGGGTCGAGAGACCCAGTACTTC. As protein: CASSNAGQGRETQYF.